This T cell receptor (beta chain) originates from a study of human T cells and chemical hapten exposure. Study as a whole: Weekly administration of diphenylcyclopropenone to the scalp of patients continued throughout the roughly 25-week study. Points from the study as a whole: There was alopecia in the donors, so their immune response may differ from that of healthy people.

For this clonotype: Its target is unknown.

Described time point: patch test 1, 2 weeks after DPC sensitization. Sample treatment: therapeutic diphenylcyclopropenone sensitization with weekly scalp DPC. Each donor was an alopecia patient between 18 and 70 years of age who qualified for DPC. TCRdb reprocessed the RACE reads with MiXCR, giving one entry per CDR3 protein. The data contain about 360,000 distinct CDR3 sequences, about 7% of them seen just once; the ten biggest clones take up around 8.4%. With 6 bases removed from V and 3 bases from J, the gap between germline ends came to 15 bases. The CDR3 is 15 amino acids. Germline V gene sequence: CDR1 MGHRA, CDR2 YSYEKL.

The receptor was isolated from a woman between 18 and 29 years old with alopecia areata. Some clones in this sample may be carry-over from other donors' samples. The V gene is TRBV4-1, the J gene TRBJ1-5; possibly TRBD1 for D (6 bases). This sample comprised whole blood, obtained in connection with sensitization to the hapten diphenylcyclopropenone (DPC). This CDR3 reads CASRTGQGDNQPQHF. The CDR3 DNA reads as TGCGCCAGCAGGACAGGACAAGGGGACAATCAGCCCCAGCATTTT.